These 24 T cell receptor beta chains were all obtained from the same sample, sequenced in a study of PD-L1 blockade in urothelial cancer. Time point denoted: peripheral blood 6 weeks after treatment start. The protocol was immunoSEQ multiplex PCR, while the TCRdb copy is restricted to in-frame clones and leaves out a portion. Of 35,000 to 45,000 clones listed, roughly nine tenths are singletons. The sample consisted of PBMCs, taken around atezolizumab (anti-PD-L1) treatment. These receptors were collected from a man between 65 and 85 years old with urothelial cancer.

The chain employs TRBV6-6 and TRBJ2-1; TRBD1 aligns across 9 bases. With V trimmed by 5 bases and J by 4 bases, 6 bases remained unmatched. The CDR3 contains 15 residues. CDR1 is MNHNY, CDR2 SVGAGI, per germline (reference sequence). The CDR3 reads CASSLDRGEYNEQFF. DNA of the CDR3: TGTGCCAGCAGTCTCGACAGGGGGGAATACAATGAGCAGTTCTTC.

The table lists this clone with a count of one. The chain recombines TRBV6-6 with TRBJ2-3, with D possibly TRBD2 on 6 matching bases. Germline V gene lookup returns CDR1 MNHNY and CDR2 SVGAGI (reference sequence). V was shortened by 4 bases and J by 4 bases, with 15 bases between the two germline ends. CDR3 size: 15 residues. CDR3 in amino acids: CASSFSRESADTQYF. DNA of the CDR3: TGTGCCAGCAGTTTCTCACGGGAGAGCGCAGATACGCAGTATTTT.

The V gene is TRBV5-1, the J gene TRBJ2-5; D not resolved. V was trimmed by 4 bases and J by 4 bases, leaving 5 bases between them. This CDR3 spans 11 amino acids. CDR1 SGHRS and CDR2 YFSETQ come from the germline V gene. The CDR3 nucleotides are TGCGCCAGCAGCACCGGAGAGACCCAGTACTTC. This sequence encodes CASSTGETQYF.

The rearrangement uses TRBV28 and TRBJ2-5; D perhaps matches TRBD2 (5 bases). The V gene's germline CDR1 is MDHEN and CDR2 SYDVKM. This CDR3 has 13 residues. V was pared by 2 bases and J by 3 bases, with 7 bases between. The CDR3 region is CASSLLAKETQYF. In DNA, the CDR3 is TGTGCCAGCAGTTTACTAGCTAAAGAGACCCAGTACTTC. Drawing the rest from reference TRBV28 and TRBJ2-5, the complete variable domain is DVKVTQSSRYLVKRTGEKVFLECVQDMDHENMFWYRQDPGLGLRLIYFSYDVKMKEKGDIPEGYSVSREKKERFSLILESASTNQTSMYLCASSLLAKETQYFGPGTRLLVL.

The chain links TRBV11-2 to TRBJ2-1; D unresolved. The germline V gene has CDR1 SGHAT and CDR2 FQNNGV. V gave up 2 bases and J gave up 0 bases, with 17 bases separating them. There are 18 residues in the CDR3. CDR3 sequence reads: CASSLTLSRLRSYNEQFF. The CDR3 DNA reads as TGTGCCAGCAGCTTAACCCTTTCCAGACTTCGCTCCTACAATGAGCAGTTCTTC.

This chain joins TRBV29-1 and TRBJ1-1; D ambiguous. The CDR3 extends over 13 amino acids. CDR1 and CDR2 from the germline V gene are SQVTM and ANQGSEA. V was trimmed by 3 bases and J by 3 bases, leaving 11 bases between them. The CDR3 protein is CSVEELRDTEAFF. Written as DNA, the CDR3 is TGCAGCGTTGAGGAGCTCCGGGACACTGAAGCTTTCTTT.

This clone occurred once. The chain uses TRBV7-9 and TRBJ2-7; TRBD1 matches at 7 bases. The CDR3 contains 13 residues. J gave up 7 bases and V 6 bases, and 9 bases lay outside the gene matches. The germline V gene encodes CDR1 SEHNR and CDR2 FQNEAQ (reference sequence). CDR3 residues: CASSPTGFTEQYF. The CDR3 bases are TGTGCCAGCAGTCCGACAGGGTTTACAGAGCAGTACTTC.

The V call is TRBV11-2, the J call TRBJ2-1; TRBD2 matches at 10 bases. V was pared by 1 base and J by 1 base, with 7 bases of the junction left unmatched. Germline CDR1 SGHAT, CDR2 FQNNGV. This CDR3 contains 18 residues. The CDR3 loop reads CASSLVVSGRSSYNEQFF. The CDR3 region has the DNA TGTGCCAGCAGCTTAGTGGTTAGCGGGAGGTCATCCTACAATGAGCAGTTCTTC.

The rearrangement joins TRBV2 to TRBJ1-1, with 7 bases fitting TRBD1. This CDR3 comprises 14 residues. The germline V gene encodes CDR1 SNHLY and CDR2 FYNNEI. With V trimmed by 5 bases and J by 3 bases, 6 bases remained unmatched. The CDR3 nucleotides are TGTGCCAGCAGTCGCCGACAGGGTGACACTGAAGCTTTCTTT. It encodes CASSRRQGDTEAFF.

CDR3: CASSLLTPGGRELGNEQFF. The CDR3 nucleotides read TGTGCCAGCAGTTTATTGACCCCAGGGGGTCGGGAGTTGGGCAATGAGCAGTTCTTC. This chain connects TRBV28 to TRBJ2-1, with D perhaps matching TRBD1 (7 bases). Germline V gene data show CDR1 as MDHEN and CDR2 as SYDVKM. This CDR3 spans 19 amino acids. V was cut by 1 base and J by 6 bases, with 25 bases left in between.

The chain combines TRBV5-1 with TRBJ1-3; 9 positions agree with TRBD1. In germline, CDR1 is SGHRS, CDR2 YFSETQ. This CDR3 has 17 amino acids. After removal of 1 base from V and 1 base from J, the junction contained 6 bases not matched to a gene. CDR3 loop: CASSLSGTGFSGNTIYF. The DNA for the CDR3 is TGCGCCAGCAGCTTGAGTGGGACAGGGTTTTCTGGAAACACCATATATTTT.

J is TRBJ1-2 and V is TRBV15, with a possible D match to TRBD1 (5 bases). Trimming took 3 bases from V and 5 from J, leaving 13 bases between them. There are 14 residues in the CDR3. From germline, CDR1 is LNHNV and CDR2 YYDKDF (reference sequence). CDR3 DNA sequence: TGTGCCACCAGCAGTGGGGGGAGAAGATATGGCTACACCTTC. The encoded protein is CATSSGGRRYGYTF.

The V gene is TRBV4-2, the J gene TRBJ2-5; 8 nucleotides agree with TRBD2. Germline lookup yields CDR1 LGHNA and CDR2 YNFKEQ. This CDR3 region has 14 residues. V lost 0 bases, J lost 5 bases, and 2 bases stayed unmatched. CDR3 loop: CASSQDTGGETQYF. In DNA form, the CDR3 reads TGTGCCAGCAGCCAAGATACGGGGGGGGAGACCCAGTACTTC.

The rearrangement joins TRBV27 to TRBJ2-3, with TRBD2 identical over 14 bases. Looked up from germline, CDR1 is MNHEY and CDR2 is SMNVEV (reference sequence). V was clipped by 5 bases and J by 6 bases; unmatched bases: 7. The CDR3 spans 16 residues. Here the CDR3 reads CASSQGLAGVFDTQYF. CDR3 sequence (DNA): TGTGCCAGCAGTCAGGGACTAGCGGGAGTTTTTGATACGCAGTATTTT.

The gene calls are TRBV28 and TRBJ2-2; 8 bases are shared with TRBD2. Trimming took 6 bases from V and 2 from J; bases not matched to a gene: 2. This CDR3 contains 14 residues. Germline CDR1 reads MDHEN; CDR2 reads SYDVKM. The CDR3 protein is CASRAGANTGELFF. The CDR3 DNA sequence: TGTGCCAGCAGAGCGGGAGCTAACACCGGGGAGCTGTTTTTT.

This clone was seen only once. The chain couples TRBV7-2 to TRBJ2-7, with TRBD1 identical over 10 bases. V was clipped by 5 bases and J by 3 bases; unmatched bases: 7. This CDR3 region has 15 residues. The V gene's germline CDR1 is SGHTA and CDR2 FQGNSA. In DNA form, the CDR3 reads TGTGCCAGCAGCACCCGGACAGGGGGTCACTACGAGCAGTACTTC. It is translated as CASSTRTGGHYEQYF.

This sequence joins TRBV5-4 and TRBJ2-7; TRBD2 is a possible D gene (6 bases). Germline CDR1 is SGHNT and CDR2 is YYREEE (reference sequence). The V end lost 2 bases, the J end lost 3 bases, and 12 bases lay between the germline ends. The CDR3 totals 14 residues. The CDR3 sequence is CASSLLEGNYEQYF. In DNA, the CDR3 is TGTGCCAGCAGCTTATTGGAGGGTAACTACGAGCAGTACTTC.

The chain recombines TRBV15 with TRBJ2-5; 8 bases align to TRBD2. The germline V gene has CDR1 LNHNV and CDR2 YYDKDF (reference sequence). This CDR3 region has 16 residues. With 0 bases clipped from V and 3 bases from J, the junction kept 6 bases outside the gene matches. CDR3 sequence: CATSRDSAAGEETQYF. The CDR3 coding sequence is TGTGCCACCAGCAGAGATTCGGCAGCGGGAGAAGAGACCCAGTACTTC.

This sequence joins TRBV10-2 and TRBJ2-5; 13 positions match TRBD2. Germline V gives CDR1 WSHSY, CDR2 SAAADI. This CDR3 has 17 amino acids. V lost 6 bases and J lost 0; bases outside the gene matches: 7. The DNA of the CDR3 is TGCGCCAGCAGCACGGGACTAGCGGGGTGGTACCAAGAGACCCAGTACTTC. This sequence encodes CASSTGLAGWYQETQYF.

This clone was detected once. The chain links TRBV27 to TRBJ1-5, with D maybe TRBD1 (5 bases). Trimming cost V 4 bases and J 3 bases, with 10 bases left between them. Germline lookup yields CDR1 MNHEY and CDR2 SMNVEV (reference sequence). CDR3 length equals 14 residues. The CDR3 region has the DNA TGTGCCAGCAGTTCCGGGGGATACAATCAGCCCCAGCATTTT. Translated, it gives CASSSGGYNQPQHF.

This clone was found once. The DNA of the CDR3 is TGTGCCAGCAGTTACACAGGCGCACCCTATGGCTACACCTTC. This encodes CASSYTGAPYGYTF. This chain links TRBV28 with TRBJ1-2, with D tentatively TRBD1 (5 bases). Germline-derived CDR1 and CDR2 are MDHEN and SYDVKM. The length of the CDR3 is 14 residues. Trimming took 4 bases from V and 4 from J, leaving 13 bases between them.

This chain uses TRBV13 with TRBJ2-1; weak D call: TRBD1 (6 bases). Between the trimmed V and J ends, which lost 5 bases and 6 bases, there was a span of 11 bases. The germline V gene has CDR1 PRHDT and CDR2 FYEKMQ (reference sequence). The CDR3 has 13 residues. The CDR3 is CASSRTGFNEQFF. In DNA, the CDR3 is TGTGCCAGCAGCCGTACAGGGTTCAATGAGCAGTTCTTC.

This clone showed up just once. This sequence joins TRBV5-1 and TRBJ2-2; 9 bases fit TRBD2. Germline V gene data show CDR1 as SGHRS and CDR2 as YFSETQ. Trimming removed 2 bases from V and 5 bases from J; junction bases left unmatched: 10. CDR3 length: 17 amino acids. CDR3 nucleotides: TGCGCCAGCAGCTTTGGGGGTAGCGGGAGAAATACCGGGGAGCTGTTTTTT. It encodes CASSFGGSGRNTGELFF.

This clone occurred a few times. The chain carries TRBV7-6 and TRBJ2-7, with D possibly matching TRBD2 (6 bases). The CDR3 contains 17 residues. Trimming shortened V by 5 bases and J by 2 bases, and 22 bases separated the two germline ends. Germline CDR1 and CDR2: SGHVS and FNYEAQ. The CDR3 region is CASSKRPGTGKTYEQYF. CDR3 DNA: TGTGCCAGCAGCAAACGGCCCGGGACTGGGAAAACCTACGAGCAGTACTTC. Based on the CDR3 plus reference TRBV7-6 and TRBJ2-7, the full variable domain is GAGVSQSPRYKVTKRGQDVALRCDPISGHVSLYWYRQALGQGPEFLTYFNYEAQQDKSGLPNDRFSAERPEGSISTLTIQRTEQRDSAMYRCASSKRPGTGKTYEQYFGPGTRLTVT.